This is a list of T cell receptor beta chains from one sample in a study of CD8 T cells in ankylosing spondylitis. TCRdb redid the calling of the 5' RACE reads with MiXCR, one entry per CDR3 protein. This sample has roughly 130,000 distinct CDR3 sequences, with about 13% found just once. Sequencing was carried out using blood, either unsorted or a sorted T cell fraction (not recorded which). The receptors derive from a female donor with ankylosing spondylitis or in good health (not recorded which). Each CDR3 is given with its conserved first and last residue. D genes are given only for firm matches. Only some rows state a clone size, as once, few, many or a class for expanded clones.

D gene	V gene	clone size	J gene	CDR3 DNA	CDR3 protein
NA	TRBV12-3/TRBV12-4	NA	TRBJ1-6	TGTGCCAGCAATTGGGGGAATTCACCCCTCCACTTT	CASNWGNSPLHF
TRBD2	TRBV24-1	many	TRBJ2-2	TGTGCCACCAGTGATCCACTCGGGGACTACGCCGGGGAGCTGTTTTTT	CATSDPLGDYAGELFF
NA	TRBV11-2	many	TRBJ2-2	TGTGCCAGCAGCTTCATCGCTGGGTCGACCGGGGAGCTGTTTTTT	CASSFIAGSTGELFF
TRBD1	TRBV7-9	NA	TRBJ2-1	TGTGCCAGCAGCTACCTAGGACAGGGGACATACAATGAGCAGTTCTTC	CASSYLGQGTYNEQFF
NA	TRBV5-1	many	TRBJ2-1	TGCGCCAGCAGCTTGGCGTGGGACTACAATGAGCAGTTCTTC	CASSLAWDYNEQFF
TRBD1	TRBV4-2	many	TRBJ2-1	TGTGCCAGCAGCCAAGCAGGACAGGGACCATACAATGAGCAGTTCTTC	CASSQAGQGPYNEQFF
NA	TRBV7-3	NA	TRBJ2-2	TGTGCCAGCAGCTTCAAGCGGACGAACACCGGGGAGCTGTTTTTT	CASSFKRTNTGELFF
TRBD2	TRBV3-1	few	TRBJ2-7	TGTGCCAGCAGCCAAGGAGCGGGAGTAGCCGAGCAGTACTTC	CASSQGAGVAEQYF
NA	TRBV20-1	NA	TRBJ2-4	TGCAGTGCTAGGTCGCGGTATACCTTACTAGCCAAAAACATTCAGTACTTC	CSARSRYTLLAKNIQYF
NA	TRBV30	NA	TRBJ2-7	TGTGCCTGGAGTGTCTCGACTGGCGAGCAGTACTTC	CAWSVSTGEQYF
TRBD2	TRBV10-3	many	TRBJ2-7	TGTGCCATCAGTGAGTCTCGGAGCGGGGGTCCGTACGAGCAGTACTTC	CAISESRSGGPYEQYF
NA	TRBV4-2	NA	TRBJ2-7	TGTGCCAGCAGCCAAGCGGACCAACCTTCCTACGAGCAGTACTTC	CASSQADQPSYEQYF
TRBD1	TRBV7-3	few	TRBJ2-7	TGTGCCAGCAGCCGGGACAGATACTCCTACGAGCAGTACTTC	CASSRDRYSYEQYF
NA	TRBV21-1	few	TRBJ1-5	TGTGCCAGCAGCCCAAACACGGGACAGAATAGCAATCAGCCCCAGCATTTT	CASSPNTGQNSNQPQHF
TRBD2	TRBV5-1	NA	TRBJ2-1	TGCGCCAGCAGCGGAACCGGGACTAGCGGGGGCCTACATAGTGAGCAGTTCTTC	CASSGTGTSGGLHSEQFF
TRBD2	TRBV7-3	few	TRBJ2-1	TGTGCCAGCAGCTTATATCTCGGGACTAGTTTTAACAATGAGCAGTTCTTC	CASSLYLGTSFNNEQFF
NA	TRBV3-1	few	TRBJ2-7	TGTGCCAGCAGCCAAGATGACAGAAACGAGCAGTACTTC	CASSQDDRNEQYF
NA	TRBV15	many	TRBJ2-2	TGTGCCACCAGCAAAGGGGGAAACACCGGGGAGCTGTTTTTT	CATSKGGNTGELFF
NA	TRBV12-3/TRBV12-4	many	TRBJ1-1	TGTGCCAGCATCCCGGGGCCGGGCAACACTGAAGCTTTCTTT	CASIPGPGNTEAFF
NA	TRBV7-6	NA	TRBJ1-3	TGTGCCAGCAGCTTAGAGGGGACCTTCTCTGGAAACACCATATATTTT	CASSLEGTFSGNTIYF
NA	TRBV29-1	many	TRBJ2-1	TGCAGCGTTGCCCACAATGAGCAGTTCTTC	CSVAHNEQFF
NA	TRBV28	few	TRBJ2-5	TGTGCCAGCAGTCGTTCGATCACCCACCAAGAGACCCAGTACTTC	CASSRSITHQETQYF
NA	TRBV5-5	NA	TRBJ1-6	TGTGCCAGCAGCTTGGGGGACATATTTAATTCACCCCTCCACTTT	CASSLGDIFNSPLHF
NA	TRBV7-8	few	TRBJ1-2	TGTGCCAGCAGTCTACAGGACAGCTCTAACTATGGCTACACCTTC	CASSLQDSSNYGYTF
NA	TRBV2	many	TRBJ2-7	TGTGCCAGCAACACGGACCTAGGGCTCAACGAGCAGTACTTC	CASNTDLGLNEQYF
TRBD1	TRBV3-1	few	TRBJ2-3	TGTGCCAGCTCCGGGATAGGTCAGGGGGACACAGATACGCAGTATTTT	CASSGIGQGDTDTQYF
TRBD2	TRBV4-2	few	TRBJ2-1	TGTGCCAGCAGCCAAGATCTTGCGGGGGGATACAATGAGCAGTTCTTC	CASSQDLAGGYNEQFF
TRBD1	TRBV29-1	many	TRBJ2-7	TGCAGCGTGGACGACAGGGAGACCTACGAGCAGTACTTC	CSVDDRETYEQYF
TRBD2	TRBV27	few	TRBJ2-3	TGTGCCAGCAGTTTATTAGCGGGGCCACCCACAGATACGCAGTATTTT	CASSLLAGPPTDTQYF